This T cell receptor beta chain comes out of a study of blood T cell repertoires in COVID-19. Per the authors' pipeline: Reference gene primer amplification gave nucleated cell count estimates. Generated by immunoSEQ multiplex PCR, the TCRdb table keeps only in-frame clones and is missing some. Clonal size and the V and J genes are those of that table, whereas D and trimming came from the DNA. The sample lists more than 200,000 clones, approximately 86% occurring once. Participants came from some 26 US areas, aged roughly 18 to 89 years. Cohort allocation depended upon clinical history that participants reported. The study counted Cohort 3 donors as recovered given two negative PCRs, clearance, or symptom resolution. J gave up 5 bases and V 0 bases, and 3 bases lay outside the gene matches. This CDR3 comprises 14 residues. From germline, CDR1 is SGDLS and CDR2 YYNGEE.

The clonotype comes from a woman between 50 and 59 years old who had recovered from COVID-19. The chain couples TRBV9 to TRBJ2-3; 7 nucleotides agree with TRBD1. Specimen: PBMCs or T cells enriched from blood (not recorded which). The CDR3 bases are TGTGCCAGCAGCGTAGGAAGACAGGGAGATACGCAGTATTTT. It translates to CASSVGRQGDTQYF.